What follows describes a single T cell receptor (beta chain). Its target is not known. This sample stems from a study of cytomegalovirus exposure and HLA in healthy donors. Study conclusions and caveats: A later analysis reportedly found fewer N-insertions in an Asian-associated ancestry cluster than the roughly 730-donor mean.

The PCR used 60 Vbeta and 13 Jbeta primers. This table comes from immunoSEQ multiplex PCR, and its TCRdb copy is limited to in-frame clones, with some not included. The table has about 130,000 clones, 73% seen once; the top ten hold approximately 4.3%. Germline assignment: CDR1 SGHVS and CDR2 FQNEAQ. The junction had 8 bases not matched to a gene; V was cut back by 6 bases and J by 6 bases. The CDR3 consists of 14 residues. This clonotype originated in a man aged 55 to 70 in good health and CMV-seropositive. The sample was PBMCs. The chain recombines TRBV7-8 with TRBJ2-7, with 10 bases fitting TRBD2. The DNA for the CDR3 is TGTGCCAGCAGACAGACTAGCGGGTTTGGCGAGCAGTACTTC. It yields the protein CASRQTSGFGEQYF.